A selection of T cell receptor beta chains follows, all from one sample in a study of radiotherapy plus CTLA-4 blockade in lung cancer. Repertoires were generated with immunoSEQ multiplex PCR, while TCRdb's copy carries only in-frame clones and drops some. The sample includes about 49,000 clones, 55% to 80% of them seen just once. Specimen: peripheral blood, collected from a patient treated with radiotherapy plus ipilimumab. The receptors derive from a human donor with non-small cell lung cancer who had a complete response to radiotherapy plus ipilimumab. Each CDR3 is given with its conserved first and last residue.

>TRBV19|TRBJ2-7
CASSMVGGTSSYEQYF
>TRBV7-2|TRBJ2-3
CASSFLAGGPDTQYF
>TRBV27|TRBJ1-1
CASSLDRGQTEAFF
>TRBV12-1|TRBJ1-2
CASSFLRGGPDSLSYGYTF
>TRBV7-2|TRBJ1-4
CASSFLRTGEGEKLFF
>TRBV5-4|TRBJ2-2
CASSLDAGTVTGELFF
>TRBV19|TRBJ1-1
CASGESAGGLGRWDTEAFF
>TRBV4-1|TRBJ1-5
CASSQVPARGPQPQHF
>TRBV27|TRBJ2-2
CASRRKREGPNTGELFF
>TRBV19|TRBJ2-7
CASSPGLLTSGNYEQYF
>TRBV5-1|TRBJ2-7
CASSLASSGASYEQYF
>TRBV10-1|TRBJ1-2
CASSGGTDGYTF
>TRBV11-3|TRBJ2-2
CASSPGHLYTGELFF
>TRBV10-3|TRBJ1-5
CAISEWADQPQHF
>TRBV7-2|TRBJ1-5
CASSSRQGSQPQHF
>TRBV7-9|TRBJ1-1
CASSFKQANTEAFF
>TRBV19|TRBJ2-7
CASSIGGTGGYEQYF